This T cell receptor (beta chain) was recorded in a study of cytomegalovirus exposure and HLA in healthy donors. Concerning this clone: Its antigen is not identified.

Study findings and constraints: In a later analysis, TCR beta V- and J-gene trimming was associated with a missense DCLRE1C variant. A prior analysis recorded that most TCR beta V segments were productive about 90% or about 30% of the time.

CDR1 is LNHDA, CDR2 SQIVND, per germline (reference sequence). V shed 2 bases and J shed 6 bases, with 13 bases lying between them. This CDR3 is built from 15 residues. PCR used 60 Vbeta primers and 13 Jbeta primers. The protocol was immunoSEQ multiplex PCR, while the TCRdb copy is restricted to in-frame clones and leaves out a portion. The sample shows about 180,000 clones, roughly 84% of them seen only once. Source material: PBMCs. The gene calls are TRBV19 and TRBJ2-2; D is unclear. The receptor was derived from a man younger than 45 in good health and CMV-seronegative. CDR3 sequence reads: CASSIYQSLAGELFF. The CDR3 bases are TGTGCCAGTAGTATATACCAGTCCCTGGCCGGGGAGCTGTTTTTT.